Following are 11 T cell receptor beta chains from one sample sequenced in a study of blood T cell repertoires in COVID-19. Clones were sequenced by immunoSEQ multiplex PCR, and TCRdb holds only the in-frame ones, with some missing. This table has around 20,000 clones, about 85% appearing once. Sequenced: peripheral blood. The receptors come from a man in his 70s with acute or convalescent COVID-19.

The V gene is TRBV15, the J gene TRBJ1-1; D is unclear. Trimming removed 0 bases from V and 7 bases from J, with 6 bases in between. This CDR3 has 12 residues. Germline-derived CDR1 and CDR2 are LNHNV and YYDKDF (reference sequence). In nucleotides, the CDR3 is TGTGCCACCAGCAGAGATACCTATGAAGCTTTCTTT. Translating gives CATSRDTYEAFF.

The genes are TRBV7-2 and TRBJ1-4; TRBD1 matches 7 bases. J was trimmed by 3 bases and V by 4 bases; bases with no gene match: 5. Germline assignment: CDR1 SGHTA and CDR2 FQGNSA. The CDR3 has 15 residues. The CDR3 reads CASSSRQGSNEKLFF. DNA for the CDR3: TGTGCCAGCAGCTCGAGACAGGGTTCTAATGAAAAACTGTTTTTT.

The V gene is TRBV12-2, the J gene TRBJ1-5; the D call TRBD1 from the table was never checked on the DNA. TRBV12-2 has pseudogene status. The CDR3 covers 13 residues. CDR3 in amino acids: CASRFTRKGAQHF. CDR3 nucleotides: TGTGCAAGTCGCTTCACCCGGAAAGGGGCCCAGCATTTT.

V usage is TRBV15 and J usage is TRBJ2-7, with a tentative D call TRBD2 (6 bases). V shed 0 bases and J shed 2 bases, with 14 bases lying between them. In germline, CDR1 is LNHNV, CDR2 YYDKDF (reference sequence). This CDR3 is built from 16 residues. The CDR3 spells CATSRDRGMTTYEQYF. The CDR3, as DNA: TGTGCCACCAGCAGAGATCGGGGGATGACCACCTACGAGCAGTACTTC.

The chain has TRBV11-2 and TRBJ2-3, with 8 bases identical to TRBD1. This CDR3 comprises 15 residues. CDR1 is SGHAT and CDR2 is FQNNGV in the germline V gene. Trimming took 5 bases from V and 0 from J; bases not matched to a gene: 4. The CDR3 protein is CASSPDRGSTDTQYF. The CDR3 nucleotides read TGTGCCAGCAGCCCAGACAGGGGAAGCACAGATACGCAGTATTTT.

V and J are TRBV19 and TRBJ2-3; 9 bases map to TRBD2. CDR1 is LNHDA, CDR2 SQIVND, per germline (reference sequence). Losses at the gene ends were 7 bases for V and 5 bases for J; bases not matched to a gene: 16. The CDR3 extends over 17 amino acids. The CDR3 region has the DNA TGTGCCAGTAAGGGGCCAGCGGGAGGTCGAACGGGAGATACGCAGTATTTT. Translation gives CASKGPAGGRTGDTQYF.

The chain recombines TRBV9 with TRBJ1-5, with 7 bases fitting TRBD1. The CDR3 is made up of 16 amino acids. V lost 4 bases, J lost 0 bases, and 7 bases stayed unmatched. Germline V lookup: CDR1 SGDLS, CDR2 YYNGEE. In DNA form, the CDR3 reads TGTGCCAGCAGCCCAGGAACAGGGGCTAGCAATCAGCCCCAGCATTTT. Translating it yields CASSPGTGASNQPQHF.

The chain couples TRBV11-2 to TRBJ2-5; D unclear. CDR3 size: 12 residues. V lost 0 bases, J lost 7 bases, and 6 bases lay in between. CDR1 is SGHAT and CDR2 is FQNNGV in the germline V gene. In DNA, the CDR3 is TGTGCCAGCAGCTTAGATCTCGGGACCCAGTACTTC. This codes for CASSLDLGTQYF.

The chain carries TRBV27 and TRBJ1-6; unclear D gene. Germline CDR1 and CDR2: MNHEY and SMNVEV (reference sequence). The V end was cut by 3 bases, the J end by 7 bases, with 19 bases between. The CDR3 covers 17 residues. As DNA, the CDR3 is TGTGCCAGCAGTTTGCTCCCTGGAATGGGCCAGAATTCACCCCTCCACTTT. The encoded protein is CASSLLPGMGQNSPLHF.

This clone was seen only once. This chain links TRBV9 with TRBJ2-1, with TRBD2 matching over 10 bases. The CDR3 is 13 residues long. Germline CDR1 SGDLS, CDR2 YYNGEE. The ends lost 8 bases at V and 6 bases at J; junction bases unmatched: 5. CDR3 nucleotides: TGTGCCAGTGGAAGCGGGAGGGGCAATGAGCAGTTCTTC. It codes for CASGSGRGNEQFF.

This sequence joins TRBV9 and TRBJ2-1, with a possible D match to TRBD2 (5 bases). Trimming removed 4 bases at V and 8 bases at J, with 22 bases between. The CDR3 covers 16 residues. CDR1 is SGDLS and CDR2 is YYNGEE in the germline V gene. In DNA form, the CDR3 reads TGTGCCAGCAGCCCCCAGGCTGGCGGGCAGAATTATGAGCAGTTCTTC. It specifies CASSPQAGGQNYEQFF.